This T cell receptor (beta chain) was identified during a study of T-cell memory formation after mild COVID-19. One entry per CDR3 protein results from TCRdb running MiXCR on the 5' RACE reads. Of fewer than 200,000 distinct CDR3 sequences in the sample, roughly 18% were seen once. This CDR3 spans 13 amino acids. Germline V CDR1 and CDR2: SGDLS, YYNGEE. Between the trimmed V and J ends, which lost 2 bases and 3 bases, there was a span of 8 bases. The table lists this clonotype with a count of one. Possible read error: a much larger clone is one base away. As the CDR3 is not closed by the conserved phenylalanine or tryptophan, this likely results from a read error.

The sequence was obtained from a man between 18 and 29 years old who had mild COVID-19 (a few samples of this study predate the infection). Cell type and time point are not known. Specimen: PBMCs or a T cell subset sorted from them (not recorded which). V and J are TRBV9 and TRBJ2-5; D is uncertain. CDR3 nucleotides: TGTGCCAGCAGCGTTGGCTCTAAAGAGACCCAGTACTAC. As protein: CASSVGSKETQYY.